This T cell receptor beta chain was documented in a study of T-cell memory formation after mild COVID-19. Findings and limits, study-wide: Specificity for SARS-CoV-2 was not confirmed among the second-wave clones peaking on day 37. Later expanders leaned CD4+, whereas clones that contracted between day 15 and 85 were balanced CD4/CD8. Within pre-infection memory, some responding clones were found, suggesting cross-reactive memory joined.

This clonotype occurred many times. Its antigen is unidentified. Compared with germline, one end of the junction differs, possibly owing to a read error. 5'RACE primed from the constant segment yielded TCR alpha and TCR beta cDNA libraries bearing sample barcodes and UMIs. TCRdb recomputed calls from the 5' RACE reads with MiXCR, one row per CDR3 protein. Among roughly 51,000 distinct CDR3 sequences listed, about 7% were seen once. Sequenced input: PBMCs or a T cell subset sorted from them (not recorded which). The receptor comes from a man between 18 and 35 years old who had mild COVID-19 (a few samples of this study predate the infection). Cell type and time point are not known.

Written as DNA, the CDR3 is TGCAGTGCTAGAGATGGGCCAGAGACTAACTTTTTT. This sequence encodes CSARDGPETNFF. V and J are TRBV20-1 and TRBJ2-3, with D maybe TRBD2 (5 bases). The germline gives CDR1 DFQATT, CDR2 SNEGSKA (reference sequence). The CDR3 is 12 amino acids.